The rows below give T cell receptor beta chains drawn from one sample of a study of blood T cell repertoires in COVID-19. Only in-frame clones appear in the TCRdb table, and some are missing; sequencing was by immunoSEQ multiplex PCR. The table shows about 280,000 clones, with approximately 78% occurring only once. Source material: PBMCs or T cells enriched from blood (not recorded which). The receptors here all came from a man between 40 and 49 years old who had been exposed to COVID-19. CDR3s include the opening cysteine and the closing phenylalanine or tryptophan. A D gene is named only where the DNA matches it firmly. Not all rows give a size; the values are once, few, many and, for expanded clones, a class.

.	TRBJ2-3	.	TRBV7-9	TGTGCCAGCAGCTTAGATATTACTACAGATACGCAGTATTTT	CASSLDITTDTQYF
once	TRBJ2-1	TRBD2	TRBV6-5	TGTGCCACCACGGGGGGGGGAATTAGGGGTGAGCAGTTCTTC	CATTGGGIRGEQFF
.	TRBJ2-1	.	TRBV11-2	TGTGCCAGCAGCTTGGGGCAGCCGCAGCAGTTCTTC	CASSLGQPQQFF
.	TRBJ2-7	.	TRBV19	TGTGCCAGTAGGTCCGACAGAGCCTACGAGCAGTACTTC	CASRSDRAYEQYF
.	TRBJ2-3	.	TRBV12-5	TGTGCTAGTGGTTTGGGGTTGACAGATCCGGGTAATACGCAGTATTTT	CASGLGLTDPGNTQYF
.	TRBJ2-2	.	TRBV7-3	TGTGCCAGCAGCTTTGGACACACGGGTTCGGGCGGGGAGCTGTTTTTT	CASSFGHTGSGGELFF
.	TRBJ2-1	TRBD1	TRBV12-5	TGTGCTAGTGGTGCAACAGGGGACCCCCAGTTCTTC	CASGATGDPQFF
.	TRBJ2-7	.	TRBV6-5	TGTGCCAGCAGTACCCCCCTAGGGGACGAGCAGTACTTC	CASSTPLGDEQYF
.	TRBJ2-1	TRBD1	TRBV5-1	TGCGCCAGCAGACACGATCTCGGGGCAGGGGGAAATGAGCAGTTCTTC	CASRHDLGAGGNEQFF
.	TRBJ1-4	.	TRBV6-5	TGTGCCAGCAGTTACCTCCCAACAACGGGGAATGAAAAACTGTTTTTT	CASSYLPTTGNEKLFF
.	TRBJ2-3	TRBD1	TRBV10-1	TGCGCCAGCCGACAGGGTAGGGGCACAGATACGCAGTATTTT	CASRQGRGTDTQYF
.	TRBJ1-2	.	TRBV24-1	TGTGCCACCAGTGATTACCGGGGTGGTAACTATGGCTACACCTTC	CATSDYRGGNYGYTF
once	TRBJ2-1	.	TRBV30	TGTGCCTGGTTGCCGGGATACAATGAGCAGTTCTTC	CAWLPGYNEQFF
few	TRBJ1-5	.	TRBV19	TGTGCCAGTAGTATGGAAGACCGCCGGGAGAGCCAGGCCCAGCATTTT	CASSMEDRRESQAQHF
.	TRBJ1-2	.	TRBV24-1	TGTGCCACCAGTGATGGCGGGACTCGGGGTGGCTACACCTTC	CATSDGGTRGGYTF
once	TRBJ2-4	TRBD2	TRBV24-1	TGTGCCACCAGTGGTAGCGGGAGGGGTCCGAACATTCAGTACTTC	CATSGSGRGPNIQYF
.	TRBJ1-1	.	TRBV12-3/TRBV12-4	TGTGCCAGCAGTCGGGGGGGGGCTGAAGCTTTCTTT	CASSRGGAEAFF
.	TRBJ1-1	.	TRBV3-1/TRBV3-2	TGTGCCAGCAGCCCGTCCGGTCCGCGGACTGAAGCTTTCTTT	CASSPSGPRTEAFF
.	TRBJ1-1	.	TRBV7-9	TGTGCCAGCAGCTTGTCTGGGGCCAGGAACACTGAAGCTTTCTTT	CASSLSGARNTEAFF
.	TRBJ1-1	TRBD1	TRBV28	TGTGCCAGCAGACTTAGACAGGGTACCGAAGCTTTCTTT	CASRLRQGTEAFF
.	TRBJ2-5	TRBD2	TRBV9	TGTGCCAGCAGCGGGGACTACAGGAAAGAGACCCAGTACTTC	CASSGDYRKETQYF
.	TRBJ2-1	TRBD2	TRBV10-2	TGCGCCAGCAGATCTCTAGCGGGAGTGTTCGATGAGCAGTTCTTC	CASRSLAGVFDEQFF
.	TRBJ1-1	TRBD1	TRBV7-8	TGTGCCAGCAGCTTTAACAGGGGTGGAAACACTGAAGCTTTCTTT	CASSFNRGGNTEAFF
once	TRBJ2-7	TRBD1	TRBV5-1	TGCGCCAGCAGCGTCGTCACAGGGGCGGGCGAGCAGTACTTC	CASSVVTGAGEQYF
.	TRBJ2-7	.	TRBV6-1	TGTGCCAGCAGTGAAGCTTCCGGGGCCTACGAGCAGTACTTC	CASSEASGAYEQYF
.	TRBJ1-5	.	TRBV27	TGTGCCAGCAGTTTACGACCCGGGAGATATAGCAATCAGCCCCAGCATTTT	CASSLRPGRYSNQPQHF
once	TRBJ2-1	TRBD2	TRBV27	TGTGCCAGCAGTCCCGGGGACTACGTTCGGTACAATGAGCAGTTCTTC	CASSPGDYVRYNEQFF
.	TRBJ1-3	.	TRBV30	TGTGCCTGGAATGGGAGGACGGGAAACACCATATATTTT	CAWNGRTGNTIYF
.	TRBJ2-7	TRBD2	TRBV7-6	TGTGCCAGCAGCTTAGGAGGGGCGGGAGTGACCTACGAGCAGTACTTC	CASSLGGAGVTYEQYF
few	TRBJ1-2	TRBD1	TRBV29-1	TGCAGCGTTCTGAGGACAGGGAAGGTTGGCTACACCTTC	CSVLRTGKVGYTF
.	TRBJ2-6	.	TRBV9	TGTGCCAGCAGCGTTGCAGGTCGAGGGGCCAACGTCCTGACTTTC	CASSVAGRGANVLTF
.	TRBJ1-1	TRBD1	TRBV18	TGTGCCAGCTCACCGTCGGACAGGGCCAACACTGAAGCTTTCTTT	CASSPSDRANTEAFF
.	TRBJ2-7	.	TRBV19	TGTGCCACCCAGCGTAATCAATACGAGCAGTACTTC	CATQRNQYEQYF
.	TRBJ2-1	TRBD2	TRBV6-1	TGTGCCAGCAGTGAAGGGGGACTAGGTTTTTATGAGCAGTTCTTC	CASSEGGLGFYEQFF
.	TRBJ2-3	.	TRBV2	TGTGCCAGCAGTGGTGTGACTACAGGGTCAGATACGCAGTATTTT	CASSGVTTGSDTQYF
.	TRBJ1-1	TRBD1	TRBV27	TGTGCCAGCAGTCCTCTCCGGGACAGCCACATGAACACTGAAGCTTTCTTT	CASSPLRDSHMNTEAFF
.	TRBJ2-1	.	TRBV9	TGTGCCAGCAGCGTCGTGGACTATGAGCAGTTCTTC	CASSVVDYEQFF
.	TRBJ2-2	.	TRBV5-1	TGCGCCAGCAGCCTTGGACATGAGACCGGGGAGCTGTTTTTT	CASSLGHETGELFF
few	TRBJ2-7	TRBD2	TRBV7-6	TGTGCCAGCAGCCTTAGGCTAGCGGGAGGGCCACTCTCCTACGAGCAGTACTTC	CASSLRLAGGPLSYEQYF
.	TRBJ1-3	TRBD1	TRBV9	TGTGCCAGCAGCGTCGGGACAGGGGTAATCCAAAACACCATATATTTT	CASSVGTGVIQNTIYF